These T cell receptor beta chains were read from a single sample in a study of OX40 agonist ivuxolimab in advanced cancers. Repertoires were generated with immunoSEQ multiplex PCR, while TCRdb's copy carries only in-frame clones and drops some. The sample yields roughly 80,000 clones, approximately 90% seen once. The sequencing here drew on CD4+ or CD8+ T cells sorted from blood, taken in a trial of the OX40 agonist ivuxolimab. These receptors were obtained from an adult with an advanced solid tumor such as melanoma, head and neck, liver or kidney cancer. The CDR3 runs from the conserved cysteine through the conserved F or W. D genes are given only for firm matches.

v_call	d_call	j_call	cdr3_aa
TRBV7-9	-	TRBJ1-2	CASSLGGPGYGYTF
TRBV7-2	-	TRBJ2-7	CASSLIRGNEQYF
TRBV6-1	-	TRBJ2-7	CASSKVSYEQYF
TRBV6-5	-	TRBJ1-2	CASSYRWTSPGGYTF
TRBV12-5	-	TRBJ1-5	CASGFITLNSGYSNQPQHF
TRBV16	TRBD1	TRBJ2-1	CASSRWQGDNEQFF
TRBV19	TRBD1	TRBJ1-4	CATKDRANEKLFF
TRBV18	TRBD2	TRBJ2-1	CASSPTSGRAEQFF
TRBV5-6	-	TRBJ1-3	CASSLTGTGNTIYF
TRBV19	-	TRBJ2-3	CASSPTERADTQYF
TRBV28	-	TRBJ1-5	CASTLRGGNSNQPQHF
TRBV7-8	TRBD2	TRBJ2-7	CASSLASVAGGSYSYEQYF
TRBV18	TRBD2	TRBJ2-3	CASSTTSGRTDTQYF
TRBV4-2	-	TRBJ1-1	CASSPNIDRRQTEAFF
TRBV7-8	TRBD2	-	CASSAGRTSGRAYEQYF
TRBV7-9	TRBD1	TRBJ1-1	CASSLAPGQGKAEAFF
TRBV7-9	TRBD1	TRBJ2-5	CASSLGQGSPKETQYF
TRBV7-2	TRBD1	TRBJ2-5	CASSSHRPGGLETQYF
TRBV6-5	-	TRBJ1-2	CASSYRKEGRYGYTF
TRBV14	-	TRBJ2-1	CASSQFRNSRYNEQFF
TRBV18	-	TRBJ1-1	CASSPPDGFRAFF
TRBV5-8	TRBD2	TRBJ2-1	CASSSGTSSYNEQFF
TRBV18	TRBD2	TRBJ2-7	CASSRTFAGGSYEQYF
TRBV19	-	TRBJ1-5	CASSLWTDQNQPQHF
TRBV6-1	TRBD2	TRBJ2-1	CASGNQAGSYNEQFF
TRBV7-9	-	TRBJ2-6	CASSLPQGSGANVLTF
TRBV28	-	TRBJ2-1	CASRRNNEQFF
TRBV4-2	TRBD2	TRBJ2-3	CASSQGREVADTQYF
TRBV9	-	TRBJ2-3	CASSVDWGDTQYF
TRBV7-2	TRBD1	TRBJ1-3	CASSLRQGPSGNTIYF
TRBV4-3	-	TRBJ1-4	CASSQVGGKLFF
TRBV28	TRBD2	TRBJ2-1	CASSLASGSSYNEQFF
TRBV19	-	TRBJ2-5	CASSSRGGETQYF
TRBV5-1	TRBD2	TRBJ2-7	CASRNRLAGYEQYF
TRBV13	-	TRBJ1-2	CASSLGQGGGYTF
TRBV28	-	TRBJ2-3	CASSSGGSTDTQYF
TRBV5-6	-	TRBJ1-4	CASSLGTTLATNEKLFF
TRBV5-1	-	TRBJ2-7	CASSSSSYEQYF
TRBV11-3	TRBD1	TRBJ1-2	CASSVGGTVNTF
TRBV11-2	TRBD1	TRBJ2-1	CASSPTGGAYNEQFF
TRBV7-3	-	TRBJ2-2	CASSLRGGASRTGELFF
TRBV19	TRBD2	TRBJ2-7	CASSLAGVPYEQYF
TRBV6-5	-	TRBJ2-5	CASSNTETQYF